Listed here are 14 T cell receptor beta chains from one sample, sequenced in a study of lung T cells in sarcoidosis with Löfgren's syndrome. TCRdb ran MiXCR on the reads and lists one entry per CDR3 protein. The sample carries roughly 63,000 distinct CDR3 sequences, 20% to 25% recorded once. Sequences were obtained from CD4+ T cells from PBMCs. Receptors originate from a human donor with sarcoidosis (Löfgren's syndrome or another form), or a control subject (not recorded which).

This clonotype has ten or more counts. This rearrangement joins TRBV7-9 to TRBJ2-3, with 14 bases that match TRBD2. CDR3 length: 19 residues. Germline V gene lookup returns CDR1 SEHNR and CDR2 FQNEAQ (reference sequence). V shed 4 bases, J shed 0 bases, and the junction held 9 bases outside the gene matches. CDR3 region: CASSSIFRTSGGSTDTQYF. As DNA, the CDR3 is TGTGCCAGCAGCTCCATTTTTAGGACTAGCGGGGGGAGCACAGATACGCAGTATTTT.

The rearrangement joins TRBV5-8 to TRBJ2-1; D not certain. Germline loops: CDR1 SGHTS, CDR2 YDEGEE. V gave up 4 bases and J gave up 3 bases, with 11 bases separating them. The CDR3 has 14 amino acids. The CDR3 coding sequence is TGTGCCAGCAGCACGTGGGCAGGCTACAATGAGCAGTTCTTC. It yields the protein CASSTWAGYNEQFF. Supplemented by reference TRBV5-8 and TRBJ2-1, the full variable domain reads EAGVTQSPTHLIKTRGQQATLRCSPISGHTSVYWYQQALGLGLQFLLWYDEGEERNRGNFPPRFSGRQFPNYSSELNVNALELEDSALYLCASSTWAGYNEQFFGPGTRLTVL.

This clonotype has a count of ten or more. This sequence joins TRBV28 and TRBJ2-1; no clear D. Trimming took 3 bases from V and 10 from J, leaving 16 bases between them. The CDR3 length is 14 residues. Germline lookup yields CDR1 MDHEN and CDR2 SYDVKM. The chain's CDR3 is CASSFLFGPYEQFF. CDR3 sequence (DNA): TGTGCCAGCAGTTTTCTATTTGGTCCCTACGAGCAGTTCTTC.

The rearrangement joins TRBV7-2 to TRBJ1-1; D uncertain. The CDR3 consists of 16 residues. Looked up from germline, CDR1 is SGHTA and CDR2 is FQGNSA. V was pared by 6 bases and J by 3 bases, with 20 bases between. CDR3 region: CASSRITWIGYTEAFF. CDR3 nucleotide sequence: TGTGCCAGCAGTCGTATCACATGGATTGGATACACTGAAGCTTTCTTT.

This clonotype was seen a few times. The chain links TRBV2 to TRBJ1-3, with 7 bases aligning to TRBD1. The CDR3 extends over 15 amino acids. V lost 3 bases to trimming and J lost 3 bases; unmatched junction nucleotides: 5. Germline V gives CDR1 SNHLY, CDR2 FYNNEI. CDR3 region: CASSDSTGIGNTIYF. Here the CDR3 DNA reads TGTGCCAGCAGTGACTCGACAGGGATTGGAAACACCATATATTTT.

This chain links TRBV18 with TRBJ1-2, with no clear D. This CDR3 region has 13 residues. Germline-derived CDR1 and CDR2 are KGHSH and LQKENI. The ends were cut back, 6 bases at V and 8 bases at J, with 16 bases in the middle. CDR3 amino acids: CASSPSREGGYTF. As DNA, the CDR3 is TGTGCCAGCTCCCCTTCGAGGGAGGGAGGCTACACCTTC.

Regarding this clonotype: Likely a read error: the CDR3 ends without its conserved phenylalanine or tryptophan. J is TRBJ1-1 and V is TRBV15; perhaps TRBD1 as D (6 bases). CDR1 LNHNV and CDR2 YYDKDF come from the germline V gene (reference sequence). The V end lost 5 bases, the J end lost 1 base, and 20 bases lay between the germline ends. The CDR3 is 17 amino acids. Here the CDR3 reads CATSDRGLGTANTEAFL. CDR3 nucleotides: TGTGCCACCAGCGACCGGGGGCTAGGGACGGCGAACACTGAAGCTTTCCTT.

This clonotype was recorded at least ten times. J is TRBJ2-5 and V is TRBV12-3 or TRBV12-4; 10 positions match TRBD2. J lost 3 bases, V lost 6 bases, and 7 bases had no gene match. CDR3 length equals 15 residues. The CDR3 DNA reads as TGTGCCAGCAGCCCGGGACTAGCGTGGAAAGAGACCCAGTACTTC. As protein: CASSPGLAWKETQYF.

Concerning this clonotype: A much larger clone lies one base from this, so it may be a read error. The chain has TRBV3-1 and TRBJ1-6, with a possible D match to TRBD1 (5 bases). This CDR3 spans 14 amino acids. Germline V gives CDR1 LGHDT, CDR2 YNNKEL (reference sequence). V lost 1 base to trimming and J lost 9 bases, with 10 bases between them. DNA of the CDR3: TGTGCCAGCAGCCAAGGCGGACATGGTTCACCCCTCCACTTT. This sequence encodes CASSQGGHGSPLHF.

In this sample, this clonotype turned up many times. CDR3 bases: TGTGCCAGCAGCCAGACCGGGACTAGCGAGAGAAAGTACTTC. Translated, it gives CASSQTGTSERKYF. V usage is TRBV4-2 and J usage is TRBJ2-4; TRBD2 matches 10 bases. The germline gives CDR1 LGHNA, CDR2 YNFKEQ. After removal of 3 bases from V and 14 bases from J, the junction contained 10 bases not matched to a gene. The CDR3 spans 14 residues.

V usage is TRBV7-9 and J usage is TRBJ2-3; D is unresolved. V lost 1 base and J lost 0, with 8 bases in between. This CDR3 comprises 15 residues. Germline values: CDR1 SEHNR, CDR2 FQNEAQ (reference sequence). The CDR3 loop is CASSLGLGSTDTQYF. In DNA form, the CDR3 reads TGTGCCAGCAGCTTAGGGTTAGGGAGCACAGATACGCAGTATTTT.

This chain joins TRBV30 and TRBJ1-1, with TRBD1 matching over 8 bases. The CDR3 extends over 12 amino acids. J was trimmed by 5 bases and V by 5 bases; bases with no gene match: 4. Per germline, CDR1 GTSNPN and CDR2 SVGIG (reference sequence). CDR3 sequence reads: CAWQGAGTEAFF. The DNA of the CDR3 is TGTGCCTGGCAGGGGGCAGGGACTGAAGCTTTCTTT.

This clonotype has ten or more counts. V gene TRBV19 combines with J gene TRBJ1-5, with unresolved D. Per the germline V gene, CDR1 is LNHDA and CDR2 is SQIVND (reference sequence). The CDR3 runs to 14 residues. Trimming took 9 bases from V and 2 from J, leaving 14 bases between them. The CDR3 reads CASDTREGNQPQHF. In nucleotides, the CDR3 is TGTGCCAGCGATACAAGGGAGGGCAATCAGCCCCAGCATTTT.

The genes are TRBV5-1 and TRBJ2-7; D might be TRBD1 (5 bases). Trimming took off 2 bases at V and 5 bases at J, with 14 bases between the two ends. The CDR3 sequence is 14 residues long. Germline V lookup: CDR1 SGHRS, CDR2 YFSETQ. Here the CDR3 DNA reads TGCGCCAGCAGCTTAATAGCAGGGTCGGACGAGCAGTACGTC. It yields the protein CASSLIAGSDEQYV.